This entry features one TCR beta chain sequence. The record originates from a study of blood T cell repertoires in COVID-19. Study information: COVID-19 samples collected from the United States, Italy and Spain covered acute and convalescent phases.

Original processing notes: Nucleated cell counts were estimated from reference gene primer amplification. Generated by immunoSEQ multiplex PCR, the TCRdb table keeps only in-frame clones and is missing some. V, J and clone size are taken as reported in that table, and D and trimming were inferred from the DNA itself. The table has tens of thousands of clones, about 87% seen once; the top ten hold more than 15%. Germline-derived CDR1 and CDR2 are LNHDA and SQIVND (reference sequence). This CDR3 region has 14 residues. J lost 5 bases, V lost 4 bases, and 4 bases had no gene match. This chain connects TRBV19 to TRBJ1-1, with 10 bases identical to TRBD1. The specimen was peripheral blood. This receptor was taken from a man aged 65 to 79 with active COVID-19. The CDR3 region is CASSRTGGKTEAFF. In DNA form, the CDR3 reads TGTGCCAGTAGTAGGACAGGGGGTAAGACTGAAGCTTTCTTT. The variable domain in full, completed from reference TRBV19 and TRBJ1-1, reads DGGITQSPKYLFRKEGQNVTLSCEQNLNHDAMYWYRQDPGQGLRLIYYSQIVNDFQKGDIAEGYSVSREKKESFPLTVTSAQKNPTAFYLCASSRTGGKTEAFFGQGTRLTVV.